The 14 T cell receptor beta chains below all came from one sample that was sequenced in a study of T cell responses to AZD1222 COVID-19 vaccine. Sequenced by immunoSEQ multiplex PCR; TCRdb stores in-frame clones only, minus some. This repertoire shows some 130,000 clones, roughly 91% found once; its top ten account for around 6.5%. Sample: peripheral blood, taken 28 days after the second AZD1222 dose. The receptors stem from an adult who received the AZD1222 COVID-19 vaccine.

This CDR3 is CASRRTGESPLHF. CDR3 DNA sequence: TGTGCCAGCAGAAGGACAGGGGAATCACCCCTCCACTTT. This rearrangement joins TRBV12-3 or TRBV12-4 to TRBJ1-6; TRBD1 agrees at 9 bases. The CDR3 spans 13 residues. V trimming: 6 bases; J trimming: 10 bases; junction bases outside the gene matches: 4.

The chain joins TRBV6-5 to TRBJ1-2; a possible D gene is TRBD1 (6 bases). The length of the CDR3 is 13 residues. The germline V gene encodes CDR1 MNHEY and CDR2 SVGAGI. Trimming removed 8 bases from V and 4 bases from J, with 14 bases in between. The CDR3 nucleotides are TGTGCCAGCCGTCCGGGGGCGCCCTATGGCTACACCTTC. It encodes CASRPGAPYGYTF.

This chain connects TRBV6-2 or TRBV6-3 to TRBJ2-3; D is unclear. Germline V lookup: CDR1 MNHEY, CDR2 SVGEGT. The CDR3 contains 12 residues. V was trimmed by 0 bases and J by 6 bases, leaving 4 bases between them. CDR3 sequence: CASSYSFDTQYF. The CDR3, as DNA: TGTGCCAGCAGTTACTCCTTTGATACGCAGTATTTT.

The CDR3 sequence: CASSLLGRWGEAGNEQFF. The CDR3, as DNA: TGTGCCAGCAGTTTATTAGGTCGTTGGGGGGAAGCCGGGAATGAGCAGTTCTTC. The genes are TRBV28 and TRBJ2-1; TRBD2 might be the D (6 bases). This CDR3 has 18 amino acids. Germline CDR1 is MDHEN and CDR2 is SYDVKM. V shed 1 base and J shed 7 bases, with 23 bases lying between them.

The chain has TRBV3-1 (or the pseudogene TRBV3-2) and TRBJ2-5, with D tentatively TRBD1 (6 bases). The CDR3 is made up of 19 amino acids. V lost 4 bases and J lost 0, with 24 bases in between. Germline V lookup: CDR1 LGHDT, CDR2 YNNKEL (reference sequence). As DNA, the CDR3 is TGTGCCAGCAGCCTGGGGACCAGGGGAAGGGGATTTTACCAAGAGACCCAGTACTTC. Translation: CASSLGTRGRGFYQETQYF.

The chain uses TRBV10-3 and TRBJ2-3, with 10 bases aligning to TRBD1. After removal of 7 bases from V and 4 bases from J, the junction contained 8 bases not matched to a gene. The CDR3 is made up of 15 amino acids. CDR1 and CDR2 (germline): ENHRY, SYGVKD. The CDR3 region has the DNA TGTGCCATCACCTCGGGACAGGGGTCATCAGATACGCAGTATTTT. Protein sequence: CAITSGQGSSDTQYF.

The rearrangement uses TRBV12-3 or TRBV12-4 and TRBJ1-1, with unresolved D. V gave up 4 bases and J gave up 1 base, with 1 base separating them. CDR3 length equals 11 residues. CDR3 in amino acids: CASSSNTEAFF. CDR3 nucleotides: TGTGCCAGCAGTTCGAACACTGAAGCTTTCTTT.

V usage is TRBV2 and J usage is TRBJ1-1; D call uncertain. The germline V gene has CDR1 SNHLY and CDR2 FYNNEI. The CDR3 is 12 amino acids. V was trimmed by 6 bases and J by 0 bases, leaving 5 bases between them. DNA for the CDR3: TGTGCCAGCAGGGTCATGAACACTGAAGCTTTCTTT. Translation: CASRVMNTEAFF.

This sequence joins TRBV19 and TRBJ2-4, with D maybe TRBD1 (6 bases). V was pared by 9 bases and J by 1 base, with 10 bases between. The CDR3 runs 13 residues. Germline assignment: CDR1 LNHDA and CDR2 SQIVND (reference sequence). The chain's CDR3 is CASRGVAKNIQYF. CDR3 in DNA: TGTGCCAGCAGGGGAGTCGCCAAAAACATTCAGTACTTC.

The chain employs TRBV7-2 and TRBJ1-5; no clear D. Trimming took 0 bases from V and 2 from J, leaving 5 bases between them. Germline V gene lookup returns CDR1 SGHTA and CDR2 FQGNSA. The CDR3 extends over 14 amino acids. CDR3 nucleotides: TGTGCCAGCAGCTTAGCAGATCGCAATCAGCCCCAGCATTTT. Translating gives CASSLADRNQPQHF. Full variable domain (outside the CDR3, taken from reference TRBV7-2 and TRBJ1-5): GAGVSQSPSNKVTEKGKDVELRCDPISGHTALYWYRQSLGQGLEFLIYFQGNSAPDKSGLPSDRFSAERTGGSVSTLTIQRTQQEDSAVYLCASSLADRNQPQHFGDGTRLSIL.

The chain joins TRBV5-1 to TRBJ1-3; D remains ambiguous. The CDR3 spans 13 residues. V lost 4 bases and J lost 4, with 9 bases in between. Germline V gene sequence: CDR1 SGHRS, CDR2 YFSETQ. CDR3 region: CASSDTRGNTIYF. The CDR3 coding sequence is TGCGCCAGCAGCGATACCAGGGGAAACACCATATATTTT.

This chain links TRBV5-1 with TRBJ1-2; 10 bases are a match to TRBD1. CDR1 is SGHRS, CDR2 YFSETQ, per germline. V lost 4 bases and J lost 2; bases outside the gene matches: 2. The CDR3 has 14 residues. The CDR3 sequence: CASSPDRGNYGYTF. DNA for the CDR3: TGCGCCAGCAGCCCGGACAGGGGGAACTATGGCTACACCTTC.

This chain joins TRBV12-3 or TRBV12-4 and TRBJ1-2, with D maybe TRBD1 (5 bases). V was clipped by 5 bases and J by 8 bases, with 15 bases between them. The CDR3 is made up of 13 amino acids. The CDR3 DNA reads TGTGCCAGCAGTCCCCGGACATTAGGGGGCTACACCTTC. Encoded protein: CASSPRTLGGYTF.

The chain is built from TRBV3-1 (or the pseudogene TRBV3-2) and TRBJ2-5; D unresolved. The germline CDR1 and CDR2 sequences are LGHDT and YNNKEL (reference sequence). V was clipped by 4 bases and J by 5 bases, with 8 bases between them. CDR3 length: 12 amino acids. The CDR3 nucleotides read TGTGCCAGCAGCCGTCCGCCGGAGACCCAGTACTTC. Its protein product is CASSRPPETQYF.